These 14 T cell receptor beta chains originate from one sample sequenced in a study of blood T cell repertoires in COVID-19. Here immunoSEQ multiplex PCR was the method, and the copy in TCRdb shows in-frame clones only, minus some. The sample lists about 180,000 clones, about 79% occurring once. Sequenced sample: peripheral blood. The receptors were sampled from a woman aged 70 to 79 with acute or convalescent COVID-19.

The chain couples TRBV14 to TRBJ2-1; 7 bases fit TRBD1. CDR3 size: 12 residues. V lost 4 bases, J lost 10 bases, and 4 bases stayed unmatched. The germline V gene has CDR1 SGHDN and CDR2 FVKESK. Written as DNA, the CDR3 is TGTGCCAGCAGCCTGACAGGGAGCGAGCAGTTCTTC. Protein sequence: CASSLTGSEQFF.

Only a few counts were recorded for this clone. The CDR3 DNA reads as TGTGCCAGGGGGGCTGGGGTAGGCGAGCAGTACTTC. Protein product: CARGAGVGEQYF. The chain couples TRBV14 to TRBJ2-7; tentative D call: TRBD1 (6 bases). V was shortened by 9 bases and J by 6 bases, with 15 bases between the two germline ends. The length of the CDR3 is 12 residues. CDR1 is SGHDN and CDR2 is FVKESK in the germline V gene.

The genes are TRBV3-1 (or the pseudogene TRBV3-2) and TRBJ2-7; weak D call: TRBD2 (6 bases). CDR1 LGHDT and CDR2 YNNKEL come from the germline V gene (reference sequence). The CDR3 is 17 amino acids. The V end lost 1 base, the J end lost 1 base, and 17 bases lay between the germline ends. CDR3 region: CASSQGFGEAPSYEQYF. The CDR3 nucleotides read TGTGCCAGCAGCCAAGGTTTCGGGGAGGCCCCTTCCTACGAGCAGTACTTC.

The V call is TRBV5-4, the J call TRBJ1-2; D gene unclear. Germline V lookup: CDR1 SGHNT, CDR2 YYREEE (reference sequence). The germline V and J ends were trimmed by 2 bases and 5 bases, with 7 bases remaining between them. The CDR3 runs to 12 residues. The CDR3 nucleotides are TGTGCCAGCAGCTTAACCGGTTATGGCTACACCTTC. Amino acid sequence: CASSLTGYGYTF.

The rearrangement links TRBV6-5 to TRBJ2-3, with 10 positions matching TRBD1. J lost 6 bases, V lost 8 bases, and 5 bases had no gene match. CDR1 is MNHEY and CDR2 is SVGAGI in the germline V gene. The CDR3 is made up of 13 amino acids. This CDR3 reads CASRGQGMDTQYF. The CDR3 nucleotides are TGTGCCAGCCGGGGACAGGGGATGGATACGCAGTATTTT.

This clone was seen a few times. The V call is TRBV18, the J call TRBJ2-7, with a possible D match to TRBD2 (7 bases). The CDR3 extends over 15 amino acids. Germline V gene data show CDR1 as KGHSH and CDR2 as LQKENI. The germline V and J ends were trimmed by 5 bases and 5 bases, with 19 bases remaining between them. DNA for the CDR3: TGTGCCAGCTCATGGAAGGGGGAGGGCGGCCACGAGCAGTACTTC. Translated, it gives CASSWKGEGGHEQYF. The whole variable domain, remainder taken from reference TRBV18 and TRBJ2-7, is NAGVMQNPRHLVRRRGQEARLRCSPMKGHSHVYWYRQLPEEGLKFMVYLQKENIIDESGMPKERFSAEFPKEGPSILRIQQVVRGDSAAYFCASSWKGEGGHEQYFGPGTRLTVT.

This clone was recorded a few times. This chain uses TRBV6-1 with TRBJ2-3; 8 positions match TRBD2. There are 16 residues in the CDR3. CDR1 and CDR2 (germline): MNHNS, SASEGT. The V gene end was trimmed by 4 bases and the J gene end by 6 bases; junction bases not matched to a gene: 12. The CDR3 DNA follows: TGTGCCAGCAGTGTCACACTTCGGGGGGGTTCGGATACGCAGTATTTT. Protein product: CASSVTLRGGSDTQYF.

The chain has TRBV10-1 and TRBJ1-1, with D tentatively TRBD1 (5 bases). The V and J ends lost 6 bases and 1 base respectively, with 9 bases between them. Germline V gene sequence: CDR1 WNHNN, CDR2 SYGVQD (reference sequence). The CDR3 extends over 13 amino acids. In DNA, the CDR3 is TGCGCCAGCAGCATCGACAGGAACACTGAAGCTTTCTTT. Protein product: CASSIDRNTEAFF.

This clone has at least ten counts. The chain is built from TRBV10-3 and TRBJ1-2, with 7 bases that match TRBD1. Germline CDR1 is ENHRY and CDR2 is SYGVKD. The CDR3 covers 16 residues. The V and J ends lost 3 bases and 4 bases, in that order; junction bases with no gene match: 11. The CDR3 DNA reads TGTGCCATCAGTGATAGTGCCGGCAGGGGGACCTATGGCTACACCTTC. Translation gives CAISDSAGRGTYGYTF.

This clone was picked up one time. V gene TRBV11-2 combines with J gene TRBJ1-1; D is perhaps TRBD1 (6 bases). From germline, CDR1 is SGHAT and CDR2 FQNNGV. CDR3 size: 15 residues. The ends were cut back, 5 bases at V and 1 base at J, with 14 bases in the middle. CDR3 in amino acids: CASSVTGSSNTEAFF. CDR3 nucleotides: TGTGCCAGCAGCGTCACAGGGTCCTCGAACACTGAAGCTTTCTTT. Looking up the rest from reference TRBV11-2 and TRBJ1-1 gives the full variable domain: EAGVAQSPRYKIIEKRQSVAFWCNPISGHATLYWYQQILGQGPKLLIQFQNNGVVDDSQLPKDRFSAERLKGVDSTLKIQPAKLEDSAVYLCASSVTGSSNTEAFFGQGTRLTVV.

The chain couples TRBV24-1 to TRBJ2-3; D perhaps matches TRBD1 (6 bases). The germline CDR1 and CDR2 sequences are KGHDR and SFDVKD. CDR3 length: 17 residues. The ends were cut back, 0 bases at V and 0 bases at J, with 12 bases in the middle. CDR3 coding DNA: TGTGCCACCAGTGATTTGCCGCCTACAGGGAGCACAGATACGCAGTATTTT. This codes for CATSDLPPTGSTDTQYF.

The gene calls are TRBV27 and TRBJ2-7, with 7 bases fitting TRBD2. V shed 8 bases, J shed 6 bases, and the junction held 13 bases outside the gene matches. The germline gives CDR1 MNHEY, CDR2 SMNVEV (reference sequence). The length of the CDR3 is 14 residues. Written as DNA, the CDR3 is TGTGCCAGCCGATGGCGGGAGAGGGCCTCCGAGCAGTACTTC. The encoded protein is CASRWRERASEQYF.

This clone was observed a few times. The CDR3 DNA reads as TGTGCCACCACCTTACTGGCGGGAAACAATGAGCAGTTCTTC. Its translation: CATTLLAGNNEQFF. This rearrangement joins TRBV19 to TRBJ2-1, with D perhaps TRBD2 (6 bases). There are 14 residues in the CDR3. Trimming stripped 10 bases from V and 5 bases from J, with 18 bases between. Germline assignment: CDR1 LNHDA and CDR2 SQIVND (reference sequence).

The chain couples TRBV10-1 to TRBJ2-3, with TRBD1 matching 8 bases. Germline assignment: CDR1 WNHNN and CDR2 SYGVQD (reference sequence). The CDR3 has 13 amino acids. Trimming at V came to 6 bases and at J to 5 bases, leaving 4 bases not matched to a gene. CDR3 DNA: TGCGCCAGCAGACACGACAGGGGAGATACGCAGTATTTT. This codes for CASRHDRGDTQYF.